The 10 T cell receptor beta chains below come from one sample, sequenced in a study of vaccination and CD4 T cells after COVID-19. Treatment indicated: approximately nine-day PBMC culture with coronavirus spike peptide pools or control peptides (ViraFEST assay). No cognate antigen is known for these TCRs. Sequencing of the DNA from cultured CD4+ T cells was carried out with the Oncomine TCR Beta short-read assay. TCRdb independently ran MiXCR on the PCR reads; one entry per CDR3 protein. The table shows roughly 13,000 distinct CDR3 sequences, with approximately 60% occurring only once. Sequenced material: CD4+ T cells from blood, cultured in vitro. The receptors stem from a human donor who had recovered from COVID-19.

CDR3 bases: TGTGCCAGCAGGACATCGCGGGAGTACGAGCAGTACTTC. Protein sequence: CASRTSREYEQYF. J is TRBJ2-7 and V is TRBV11-2, with 7 bases lining up with TRBD2. CDR1 is SGHAT, CDR2 FQNNGV, per germline. Trimming cost V 6 bases and J 4 bases; bases outside gene matches: 6. The CDR3 runs 13 residues.

The chain has TRBV6-1 and TRBJ1-2; the D is unclear. CDR3 length equals 15 residues. V lost 7 bases, J lost 1 base, and 16 bases lay in between. Germline V gene sequence: CDR1 MNHNS, CDR2 SASEGT. The CDR3 DNA reads TGTGCCAGCACTGAGGTCGGGGTCTATAACTATGGCTACACCTTC. This translates into CASTEVGVYNYGYTF.

The CDR3 sequence: CASSPGLAGLLTETQYF. CDR3 nucleotides: TGTGCCAGCAGCCCGGGACTAGCGGGATTACTGACAGAGACCCAGTACTTC. The genes are TRBV25-1 and TRBJ2-5, with 13 bases identical to TRBD2. Germline CDR1 MGHDK, CDR2 SYGVNS. This CDR3 spans 17 amino acids. J gave up 4 bases and V 6 bases, and 11 bases lay outside the gene matches.

This clonotype was seen a few times. V usage is TRBV6-5 and J usage is TRBJ2-3; D unresolved. The germline V gene has CDR1 MNHEY and CDR2 SVGAGI. The CDR3 extends over 15 amino acids. Trimming cost V 2 bases and J 2 bases, with 11 bases left between them. For the CDR3, the DNA is TGTGCCAGCAGTTACGGGGTGTTGGACACAGATACGCAGTATTTT. The encoded protein is CASSYGVLDTDTQYF.

The chain couples TRBV9 to TRBJ2-1; the match to TRBD2 covers 10 bases. The CDR3 consists of 16 residues. Per germline, CDR1 SGDLS and CDR2 YYNGEE. Germline trimming cut 0 bases from V and 3 bases from J; bases unmatched to any gene: 3. Here the CDR3 DNA reads TGTGCCAGCAGCGTAGGGGGGACTAGCGTCTACAATGAGCAGTTCTTC. It specifies CASSVGGTSVYNEQFF.

The chain has TRBV27 and TRBJ2-5; no reliable D call. Germline V lookup: CDR1 MNHEY, CDR2 SMNVEV (reference sequence). Trimming took 3 bases from V and 2 from J, leaving 7 bases between them. The length of the CDR3 is 13 residues. The DNA for the CDR3 is TGTGCCAGCAGTTTTACAAATCAAGAGACCCAGTACTTC. Translation: CASSFTNQETQYF.

The chain joins TRBV5-8 to TRBJ1-1; TRBD1 agrees at 7 bases. The V and J ends lost 6 bases and 2 bases, in that order; junction bases with no gene match: 13. The CDR3 is made up of 16 amino acids. CDR1 is SGHTS and CDR2 is YDEGEE in the germline V gene. CDR3 nucleotide sequence: TGTGCCAGCAACCCGATTTCCGGGACAGTAAACACTGAAGCTTTCTTT. Protein: CASNPISGTVNTEAFF.

CDR3 protein: CASSSAYSQTLAKNIQYF. The CDR3 DNA follows: TGTGCCAGCTCCTCCGCATATAGTCAAACCCTAGCCAAAAACATTCAGTACTTC. This chain uses TRBV7-9 with TRBJ2-4, with no clear D. Germline V gene sequence: CDR1 SEHNR, CDR2 FQNEAQ (reference sequence). Trimming cost V 8 bases and J 0 bases, with 23 bases left between them. This CDR3 is 18 amino acids long.

The chain joins TRBV7-9 to TRBJ2-4; the D is unclear. This CDR3 is 13 amino acids long. CDR1 and CDR2 (germline): SEHNR, FQNEAQ (reference sequence). Deletions cut 5 bases from V and 1 base from J, with 6 bases between. This CDR3 is CASSPGAKNIQYF. CDR3 nucleotide sequence: TGTGCCAGCAGCCCTGGCGCCAAAAACATTCAGTACTTC.

This chain uses TRBV7-2 with TRBJ1-5, with D unresolved. The V end was cut by 2 bases, the J end by 7 bases, with 6 bases between. Germline assignment: CDR1 SGHTA and CDR2 FQGNSA. This CDR3 is built from 12 residues. CDR3 amino acids: CASSLRGQPQHF. As DNA, the CDR3 is TGTGCCAGCAGCTTAAGAGGGCAGCCCCAGCATTTT.